The clone carrying this T cell receptor (beta chain) has just a few counts. What it recognizes is unknown. This entry belongs to a study of T-cell memory formation after mild COVID-19. Whole-study results and caveats: Prior to infection, memory already included some responding clones, suggesting cross-reactive memory joined. Nothing confirmed that second-wave clones peaking on day 37 were specific for SARS-CoV-2.

Trimming removed 0 bases at V and 7 bases at J, with 13 bases between. Germline CDR1 SGHRS, CDR2 YFSETQ. The CDR3 is 14 amino acids. Via MiXCR, TCRdb re-called the 5' RACE reads, giving one row per CDR3 protein. The sample lists about 390,000 distinct CDR3 sequences; approximately 16% were seen once. V is TRBV5-1 and J is TRBJ1-2; D is perhaps TRBD1 (5 bases). This sequence originates from a man between 18 and 35 years old who had mild COVID-19 (a few samples of this study predate the infection). Cell type and time point are not known. Material for sequencing was PBMCs or a T cell subset sorted from them (not recorded which). The CDR3 spells CASSLEQARGGYTF. CDR3 nucleotides: TGCGCCAGCAGCTTGGAACAGGCGAGGGGTGGCTACACCTTC.